These T cell receptor beta chains were read from a single sample in a study of cytomegalovirus exposure and HLA in healthy donors. The protocol was immunoSEQ multiplex PCR, while the TCRdb copy is restricted to in-frame clones and leaves out a portion. The sample holds about 130,000 clones, 75% to 90% seen once. Sequenced: PBMCs. The receptors stem from a woman in her forties in good health and CMV-seronegative. The CDR3 runs from the conserved cysteine through the conserved F or W. D genes are given only for firm matches. Not all rows give a size; the values are once, few, many and, for expanded clones, a class.

V gene,J gene,D gene,clone size,CDR3 length,CDR3 protein,CDR3 DNA
TRBV7-2,TRBJ2-1,TRBD2,few,15,CASSFTSGPHNEQFF,TGTGCCAGCAGCTTCACTAGCGGACCTCACAATGAGCAGTTCTTC
TRBV11-2,TRBJ1-3,NA,NA,16,CASSLGGSVSGNTIYF,TGTGCCAGCAGCTTAGGTGGCAGCGTCTCTGGAAACACCATATATTTT
TRBV19,TRBJ1-5,TRBD1,NA,17,CASSSPDRAREMQPQHF,TGTGCCAGTAGTTCACCGGACAGGGCCCGGGAGATGCAGCCCCAGCATTTT
TRBV14,TRBJ2-2,NA,NA,14,CASSQPPFDRNLFF,TGTGCCAGCAGCCAACCCCCCTTCGACAGGAATCTGTTTTTT
TRBV4-1,TRBJ2-3,NA,NA,13,CASSQAAADTQYF,TGCGCCAGCAGCCAGGCGGCGGCAGATACGCAGTATTTT
TRBV4-3,TRBJ2-2,NA,NA,17,CASSQDPSGTNTGELFF,TGCGCCAGCAGCCAAGACCCCTCGGGAACGAACACCGGGGAGCTGTTTTTT
TRBV6-5,TRBJ1-1,TRBD1,NA,13,CASSYSTGSEAFF,TGTGCCAGCAGTTACTCGACAGGGTCTGAAGCTTTCTTT
TRBV6-6,TRBJ1-1,NA,NA,13,CASSYVRVGEAFF,TGTGCCAGCAGTTACGTCAGGGTCGGTGAAGCTTTCTTT
TRBV27,TRBJ1-6,TRBD1,once,15,CASSPLGTVNSPLHF,TGTGCCAGCAGCCCTTTGGGGACAGTGAATTCACCCCTCCACTTT
TRBV29-1,TRBJ2-7,TRBD1,NA,13,CSGGDRGLYEQYF,TGCAGCGGGGGGGACAGGGGGCTTTACGAGCAGTACTTC
TRBV7-9,TRBJ2-3,TRBD1,NA,16,CASSQIRDRGTDTQYF,TGTGCCAGCAGCCAAATCCGGGACAGGGGTACAGATACGCAGTATTTT
TRBV15,TRBJ2-1,NA,NA,15,CATSRGTAHSGEQFF,TGTGCCACCAGCAGAGGGACAGCCCACTCGGGTGAGCAGTTCTTC
TRBV27,TRBJ1-3,NA,NA,14,CASSESGSGNTIYF,TGTGCCAGCAGCGAGTCCGGTTCTGGAAACACCATATATTTT
TRBV7-9,TRBJ2-7,TRBD1,NA,16,CASSLDPGQGSSEQYF,TGTGCCAGCAGCCTCGACCCGGGACAGGGGTCAAGCGAGCAGTACTTC
TRBV6-1,TRBJ1-4,NA,few,14,CASSESGVSEKLFF,TGTGCCAGCAGTGAATCAGGGGTCAGTGAAAAACTGTTTTTT
TRBV11-2,TRBJ2-1,TRBD2,NA,14,CASSLVGGRGEQFF,TGTGCCAGCAGCTTAGTGGGGGGGAGGGGTGAGCAGTTCTTC
TRBV2,TRBJ1-1,NA,NA,14,CASRGTGRNTEAFF,TGTGCCAGCAGAGGCACAGGGCGGAACACTGAAGCTTTCTTT
TRBV4-3,TRBJ2-4,TRBD2,NA,15,CASSQPQGTRNIQYF,TGCGCCAGCAGCCAACCTCAGGGGACTAGAAACATTCAGTACTTC
TRBV13,TRBJ2-5,TRBD2,once,13,CASSFGGRETQYF,TGTGCCAGCAGCTTCGGCGGGAGGGAGACCCAGTACTTC
TRBV30,TRBJ1-6,NA,NA,14,CAGPGTPPIGPLHF,TGTGCCGGACCCGGGACACCTCCGATTGGGCCCCTCCACTTT
TRBV5-6,TRBJ2-7,NA,NA,13,CASSLGRVYEQYF,TGTGCCAGCAGCTTGGGACGGGTCTACGAGCAGTACTTC
TRBV2,TRBJ2-3,NA,NA,16,CASRPAQGPGADTQYF,TGTGCCAGCAGGCCGGCCCAAGGACCCGGGGCAGATACGCAGTATTTT
TRBV14,TRBJ1-3,NA,few,12,CASSQVSNTIYF,TGTGCCAGCAGCCAAGTCTCCAACACCATATATTTT
TRBV5-1,TRBJ2-1,TRBD2,NA,16,CASSLAPSGRASEQFF,TGCGCCAGCAGCTTGGCCCCTAGCGGGAGGGCCAGTGAGCAGTTCTTC
TRBV19,TRBJ2-1,NA,NA,15,CASNNRRLAGNEQFF,TGTGCCAGTAATAATAGGCGTCTGGCGGGCAATGAGCAGTTCTTC
TRBV7-2,TRBJ1-2,NA,NA,15,CASSLGGSGGYGYTF,TGTGCCAGCAGCCTAGGGGGTTCCGGGGGCTATGGCTACACCTTC
TRBV19,TRBJ1-1,TRBD1,NA,16,CASIKDRAVGWTEAFF,TGTGCCAGTATAAAGGACAGGGCGGTAGGATGGACTGAAGCTTTCTTT
TRBV29-1,TRBJ2-2,NA,NA,16,CSVEDPAVGRTGELFF,TGCAGCGTTGAAGACCCTGCGGTGGGTCGCACCGGGGAGCTGTTTTTT
TRBV10-3,TRBJ1-3,NA,few,13,CAISLTGENTIYF,TGTGCCATCAGCCTGACAGGAGAAAACACCATATATTTT
TRBV7-3,TRBJ1-1,NA,NA,13,CASSLTQGTEAFF,TGTGCCAGCAGCTTAACTCAGGGGACTGAAGCTTTCTTT
TRBV28,TRBJ1-2,TRBD1,few,13,CASSVQGRYGYTF,TGTGCCAGCAGTGTACAGGGGAGGTATGGCTACACCTTC